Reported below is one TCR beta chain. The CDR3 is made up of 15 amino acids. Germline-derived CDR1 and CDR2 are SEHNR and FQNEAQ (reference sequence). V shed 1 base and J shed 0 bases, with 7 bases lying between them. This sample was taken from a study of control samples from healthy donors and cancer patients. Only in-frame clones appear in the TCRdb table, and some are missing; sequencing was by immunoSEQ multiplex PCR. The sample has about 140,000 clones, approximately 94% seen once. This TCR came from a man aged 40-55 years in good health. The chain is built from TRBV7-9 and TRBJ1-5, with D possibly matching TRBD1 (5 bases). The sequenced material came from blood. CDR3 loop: CASSLGDYSNQPQHF. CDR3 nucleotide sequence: TGTGCCAGCAGCTTAGGGGACTATAGCAATCAGCCCCAGCATTTT.